This is a list of T cell receptor beta chains from one sample in a study of PD-1 blockade in classical Hodgkin lymphoma. Repertoires were generated with immunoSEQ multiplex PCR, while TCRdb's copy carries only in-frame clones and drops some. The table has approximately 38,000 clones, about three quarters seen once. The source was peripheral blood mononuclear cells (PBMCs), collected before the fourth cycle of nivolumab. The origin of the receptors is a human donor with classical Hodgkin lymphoma. Both conserved end residues are part of each CDR3. The D gene is left open where the match is weak.

V	D	CDR3
TRBV9	TRBD2	CASSPTVGGGSYNEQFF
TRBV7-9	-	CASSLGASSYEQYF
TRBV4-1	TRBD2	CASSQVGGGETQYF
TRBV6-1	-	CASGRTADNSPLHF
TRBV29-1	-	CSVTQGMDTQYF
TRBV4-2	TRBD2	CASSRRSGGLTDTQYF
TRBV6-1	TRBD1	CASSEAWGDQQGNYGYTF
TRBV4-2	-	CASSQEVPLSGNEQFF
TRBV19	-	CASSTQGGNYEQYF
TRBV5-1	-	CASSLGSSPLHF
TRBV5-1	-	CASGLGPSYEQYF
TRBV4-1	-	CASSQVVGSVDQPQHF
TRBV28	-	CASSSGRGRYYNSPLHF
TRBV19	-	CASSIHSHYNEQFF
TRBV30	TRBD1	CAWTDRLGTEAFF
TRBV21-1	-	CASSKIGPNTGELFF
TRBV2	-	CASSPGVKYNEKLFF
TRBV6-5	-	CASSYSNSYEQYF
TRBV7-2	-	CASSLNRAGNQPQHF
TRBV27	TRBD1	CASSSTGLAPLHF
TRBV7-8	-	CASSSRGVGNTIYF
TRBV7-9	TRBD1	CASSLGLGQGRVNTEAFF
TRBV7-2	-	CASSLGSVYGEKLFF
TRBV18	TRBD1	CASSRQGRNTEAFF
TRBV7-9	TRBD1	CASSPQGKETQYF